Sequencing of this T cell receptor beta chain was carried out in a study of shared clonotypes between healthy human individuals. Findings and caveats of the study: Lower generation probabilities were found for non-shared clonotypes than for those shared by all four donors.

Regarding this clone: Its antigen is undetermined.

The donors were all Caucasian adults (living in Nashville, Tennessee). The authors combined CD45RO+ cells with CCR7-negative CD45RA+ TemRA cells as CD8 memory. Germline V gives CDR1 SEHNR, CDR2 FQNEAQ (reference sequence). The CDR3 has 18 amino acids. Losses at the gene ends were 4 bases for V and 2 bases for J; bases not matched to a gene: 11. For sorted subsets, approximately 0.2 ug DNA per replicate equaled 30,000 or so T cell genomes. Generated by immunoSEQ multiplex PCR, the TCRdb table keeps only in-frame clones and is missing some. The sample includes about 120,000 clones, over 65% seen only once; the top ten take roughly a quarter.

Sequencing was performed on memory CD8+ T cells sorted from blood. Subset denoted: CD45RO+ cells pooled with CCR7-negative TemRA cells. The chain employs TRBV7-9 and TRBJ2-3, with 11 bases that match TRBD2. The source of this sequence is a woman in her 30s in good health. The CDR3 DNA reads as TGTGCCAGCAGCTCAGAGTATCTAGCGGGAGGCCCCACAGATACGCAGTATTTT. Translation gives CASSSEYLAGGPTDTQYF.